These T cell receptor beta chains were read from a single sample in a study of PD-L1 blockade in urothelial cancer. Method: immunoSEQ multiplex PCR; TCRdb's copy keeps in-frame clones and lacks some. The data contain around 40,000 clones, around 82% of them singletons. This sample comprised PBMCs, obtained around atezolizumab (anti-PD-L1) treatment. All receptors come from a man aged 60 to 69 with urothelial cancer. CDR3s include the opening cysteine and the closing phenylalanine or tryptophan. Each record gives: clone size, V gene, D gene, J gene, CDR3 DNA, CDR3 protein. The D gene is left open where the match is weak. For some rows the clone size is stated as once, few or many, or as a class when expanded; others skip it.

-,TRBV28,-,TRBJ1-5,TGTGCCAGCAGCTCGACCAGGTCCCAGCATTTT,CASSSTRSQHF
-,TRBV28,-,TRBJ1-2,TGTGCCAGCAGTTTTATGGTCTGGGAGCGCTATGGCTACACCTTC,CASSFMVWERYGYTF
-,TRBV19,-,TRBJ1-3,TGTGCCAGTACCGTACAAGACTCTGGAAACACCATATATTTT,CASTVQDSGNTIYF
-,TRBV7-8,-,TRBJ1-1,TGTGCCAGCACCCCGCAGCAGGGGCGGGCTGAAGCTTTCTTT,CASTPQQGRAEAFF
-,TRBV15,-,TRBJ2-1,TGTGCCACCAGCAGAGCCGGGAGCGCCTACAATGAGCAGTTCTTC,CATSRAGSAYNEQFF
few,TRBV18,-,TRBJ2-7,TGTGCCAGCTCACTGTCTAGGGGCCACGAGCAGTACTTC,CASSLSRGHEQYF
-,TRBV4-2,TRBD1,TRBJ2-7,TGTGCCAGCAGCCAAGATGCAGGGGGAATTTGGGAGCAGTACTTC,CASSQDAGGIWEQYF
-,TRBV30,TRBD1,TRBJ1-1,TGTGCCTGGAGTACGGGACAGGGACCGAACACTGAAGCTTTCTTT,CAWSTGQGPNTEAFF
-,TRBV7-6,TRBD1,TRBJ2-7,TGTGCCAGCAGCCCTCGGGAAGGGGGCGGCGAGCAGTACTTC,CASSPREGGGEQYF
once,TRBV2,TRBD2,TRBJ2-1,TGTGCCAGCAGTGAAGCCCATCTAGCGGGGGCCGGCAATGAGCAGTTCTTC,CASSEAHLAGAGNEQFF
-,TRBV11-2,TRBD2,TRBJ2-2,TGTGCCAGCAGCCCCCAGACTAGCGGGACCGGGGAGCTGTTTTTT,CASSPQTSGTGELFF
-,TRBV7-2,TRBD1,TRBJ2-1,TGTGCCAGCAGTGACCCCCCCCGGACAGGGCACAATGAGCAGTTCTTC,CASSDPPRTGHNEQFF
few,TRBV6-1,-,TRBJ1-3,TGTGCCAGCAGTGAACATACAGCATCTGGAAACACCATATATTTT,CASSEHTASGNTIYF
-,TRBV4-2,TRBD2,TRBJ2-3,TGTGCCAGCAGCCAAGGGGGACTAGCGGGGGGGCTCGGGTCGGATACGCAGTATTTT,CASSQGGLAGGLGSDTQYF
-,TRBV2,-,TRBJ1-3,TGTGCCAGCACCCCGTGGGCAGGGCGTAGCTCTGGAAACACCATATATTTT,CASTPWAGRSSGNTIYF
-,TRBV2,TRBD2,TRBJ2-3,TGTGCCACTTGGACTAGCGGTCGGAAAGATACGCAGTATTTT,CATWTSGRKDTQYF
-,TRBV2,-,TRBJ1-5,TGTGCCAGCAGCGTTCCGGGGGAGTCCAATCAGCCCCAGCATTTT,CASSVPGESNQPQHF
few,TRBV28,TRBD2,TRBJ2-1,TGTGCCAGCAGTCCACACGGGACTAGCTCCTACAATGAGCAGTTCTTC,CASSPHGTSSYNEQFF
-,TRBV5-4,-,TRBJ1-1,TGTGCCAGCAGTTCAACAGACACTCTGAACACTGAAGCTTTCTTT,CASSSTDTLNTEAFF
-,TRBV9,TRBD2,TRBJ2-5,TGTGCCAGCAGCGTAGGGGGGACTAGCGGTGGCGGGGAGACCCAGTACTTC,CASSVGGTSGGGETQYF
-,TRBV6-5,-,TRBJ2-7,TGTGCCAGCCGGCGGGCCTCAACGAGCTCCTACGAGCAGTACTTC,CASRRASTSSYEQYF
-,TRBV5-1,-,TRBJ2-7,TGCGCCAGCAGCCTCCCAGCGAATGGGGAGCAGTACTTC,CASSLPANGEQYF